These T cell receptor beta chains were read from a single sample in a study of blood T cell repertoires in COVID-19. The data were produced by immunoSEQ multiplex PCR, yet TCRdb's version contains in-frame clones alone and is incomplete. This sample yields roughly 66,000 clones, of which 82% are seen a single time; 5% to 7.5% belongs to the top ten. Source material: peripheral blood. All receptors come from a man in his sixties with acute or convalescent COVID-19. The CDR3 runs from the conserved cysteine through the conserved F or W. The D gene is left open where the match is weak. Size is stated for part of the rows, as once, few or many counts, or as a class when the clone is expanded.

clone_size d_call j_call v_call cdr3_nt cdr3_aa
NA NA TRBJ2-5 TRBV3-1/TRBV3-2 TGTGCCAGCAGCCAAGATAGAGGAGAGACCCAGTACTTC CASSQDRGETQYF
NA TRBD2 TRBJ2-5 TRBV7-2 TGTGCCAGCAGCTTAGCCCAGCGGGGCTCGTTAAGGGAGACCCAGTACTTC CASSLAQRGSLRETQYF
NA NA TRBJ1-1 TRBV19 TGTGCCAGTAGTAAATCTAGCGGGGAAGGCCTCGCTGAAGCTTTCTTT CASSKSSGEGLAEAFF
NA TRBD1 TRBJ2-1 TRBV19 TGTGCCAGTAGTATACAACCAGGGGGTGGCAATGAGCAGTTCTTC CASSIQPGGGNEQFF
NA NA TRBJ1-5 TRBV5-1 TGCGCCAGCAGCCCCCAGGGTGCTTCAAATCAGCCCCAGCATTTT CASSPQGASNQPQHF
NA NA TRBJ2-7 TRBV27 TGTGCCAGCAGTTTCGCCAGGGGTCCCTCCTACGAGCAGTACTTC CASSFARGPSYEQYF
NA NA TRBJ1-1 TRBV4-3 TGCGCCAGCAGCCAAGATTCGCGGGTTGTCACTGAAGCTTTCTTT CASSQDSRVVTEAFF
NA NA TRBJ2-2 TRBV2 TGTGCCAGCAGTCTAACCGGGACAACGAACACCGGGGAGCTGTTTTTT CASSLTGTTNTGELFF
NA NA TRBJ2-5 TRBV6-5 TGTGCCAGCAGCTTAGAGACCCAGTACTTC CASSLETQYF
few TRBD2 TRBJ2-5 TRBV7-2 TGTGCCAGCAGCTTAGCTCGGGAGCGGGGGCCTCAAGAGACCCAGTACTTC CASSLARERGPQETQYF
NA NA TRBJ1-2 TRBV5-1 TGCGCCAGCAGCGTACAGGTTTCTGCTAACTATGGCTACACCTTC CASSVQVSANYGYTF
NA TRBD1 TRBJ1-6 TRBV7-2 TGTGCCAGCAGCTTGGGACAGGGGAGGTTATCACCCCTCCACTTT CASSLGQGRLSPLHF
once TRBD2 TRBJ2-3 TRBV9 TGTGCCAGCAGCGTAGCTCCAGGGACTAGATTAAGCACAGATACGCAGTATTTT CASSVAPGTRLSTDTQYF
NA TRBD1 TRBJ1-4 TRBV5-8 TGTGCCAGCAGCGACAGGGCCGAAAAACTGTTTTTT CASSDRAEKLFF
NA NA TRBJ2-7 TRBV14 TGTGCCAGCAGCCAAAACTTCGGGTTGGCCTACGAGCAGTACTTC CASSQNFGLAYEQYF
NA TRBD2 TRBJ2-7 TRBV9 TGTGCCAGCAGCTCCGGTTTGGGGGGGTCCTACGAGCAGTACTTC CASSSGLGGSYEQYF
NA TRBD2 TRBJ2-5 TRBV11-3 TGTGCCAGCAGCTTATCTAGCGGGGCCACCTGGATGACCCAGTACTTC CASSLSSGATWMTQYF
NA NA TRBJ2-7 TRBV6-4 TGTGCCAGACAGGGCCCTAATCAGTACTTC CARQGPNQYF
NA NA TRBJ1-2 TRBV2 TGTGCCAGGAGAGGCGATGGCTACACCTTC CARRGDGYTF
NA TRBD1 TRBJ2-7 TRBV9 TGTGCCAGCAGCGTAGGGTCGGGACAGGGGGTTTTCGAGCAGTACTTC CASSVGSGQGVFEQYF
NA TRBD2 TRBJ2-1 TRBV4-1 TGCGCCAGCAGCCCGAATCGGGGGGGAGCCTACAATGAGCAGTTCTTC CASSPNRGGAYNEQFF
NA TRBD1 TRBJ1-1 TRBV15 TGTGCCACCAGCAGAGCTCCAGGGGGCCAAAATGAAGCTTTCTTT CATSRAPGGQNEAFF
NA TRBD1 TRBJ1-2 TRBV19 TGTGCCAGTAGTCCGAGACAGGGATCCTATGGCTACACCTTC CASSPRQGSYGYTF
NA NA TRBJ2-1 TRBV25-1 TGTGCCAGCAAGGGACTCCTAGGGGAGCAGTTCTTC CASKGLLGEQFF
NA NA TRBJ1-3 TRBV30 TGTGCCTGGGTACTAGGCGGGTCCGGCGGAAACACCATATATTTT CAWVLGGSGGNTIYF
NA TRBD1 TRBJ2-1 TRBV30 TGTGCCAGAGAGGGACAGGGGGTCCCTCTGTTCTTC CAREGQGVPLFF
few TRBD1 TRBJ2-2 TRBV7-8 TGTGCCAGCAGCTTAGCTGCCCCGGGACAGGGGATAGGCGGGGAGCTGTTTTTT CASSLAAPGQGIGGELFF
NA TRBD1 TRBJ2-5 TRBV6-5 TGTGCCAGCAGTTACTTACAGGGGGAGACCCAGTACTTC CASSYLQGETQYF
NA NA TRBJ1-4 TRBV5-6 TGTGCCAGCAGCTTGGGGGCCGGGATAACTAATGAAAAACTGTTTTTT CASSLGAGITNEKLFF
once TRBD1 TRBJ2-7 TRBV7-2 TGTGCCAGCAGCTTAAGGCAGGGGGTGGGGTACGAGCAGTACTTC CASSLRQGVGYEQYF